This T cell receptor beta chain came from a study of blood T cell repertoires in COVID-19. CDR1 and CDR2 (germline): KGHSH, LQKENI. V lost 3 bases, J lost 6 bases, and 7 bases stayed unmatched. The CDR3 consists of 15 residues. Original data processing: From reference gene primer amplification, estimates of nucleated cell counts were derived. TCRdb keeps only in-frame clones here, not all; method: immunoSEQ multiplex PCR. D and trimming were read from the DNA, whereas the V and J calls and clone size are those reported in that table. The sample consists of roughly 52,000 clones, 70% to 85% of them appearing once. Patients at the Seattle site were enrolled during active infection and followed longitudinally.

The receptor was derived from an older man with COVID-19, enrolled during active disease. The rearrangement links TRBV18 to TRBJ1-2; 10 nucleotides align to TRBD1. Sequenced: peripheral blood. CDR3 region: CASSPRQGAMDGYTF. The CDR3 nucleotides read TGTGCCAGCTCACCCAGACAGGGGGCGATGGATGGCTACACCTTC.